The 30 T cell receptor beta chains below come from one sample, sequenced in a study of human T cells and chemical hapten exposure. TCRdb ran MiXCR on the 5' RACE reads and lists one entry per CDR3 protein. The sample holds 110,000 or so distinct CDR3 sequences, around 20% seen once. The starting material, unfractionated whole blood, was used for total RNA extraction. Every receptor here comes from a human donor in good health.

This clonotype was picked up a small number of times. The chain combines TRBV3-1 with TRBJ2-7; the match to TRBD2 covers 9 bases. This CDR3 is built from 19 residues. V lost 0 bases to trimming and J lost 7 bases; unmatched junction nucleotides: 19. The germline CDR1 and CDR2 sequences are LGHDT and YNNKEL (reference sequence). The CDR3 DNA sequence: TGTGCCAGCAGCCAAGACGTTGCGACTAGCGGAGCCCCAGCGGGAGAGCAGTACTTC. Amino acid sequence: CASSQDVATSGAPAGEQYF.

The V and J genes are TRBV7-2 and TRBJ1-6; 9 bases are a match to TRBD1. The CDR3 consists of 13 residues. V gave up 10 bases and J gave up 10 bases; unmatched junction bases: 8. CDR1 SGHTA and CDR2 FQGNSA come from the germline V gene. The CDR3 coding sequence is TGTGCCATCGCCGGGACAGGGAACTCACCCCTCCACTTT. Translation gives CAIAGTGNSPLHF.

This clonotype was counted only a few times. The CDR3 loop is CASSLGQGKNEKLFF. CDR3 nucleotide sequence: TGCGCCAGCAGCTTGGGACAGGGGAAGAATGAAAAACTGTTTTTT. The genes are TRBV5-1 and TRBJ1-4, with 8 bases identical to TRBD1. The germline CDR1 and CDR2 sequences are SGHRS and YFSETQ. Unmatched junction bases numbered 3, after V lost 0 bases and J lost 5 bases. CDR3 length: 15 amino acids.

This clonotype was seen only a few times. The chain joins TRBV12-3 or TRBV12-4 to TRBJ1-4; 9 bases align to TRBD1. J was trimmed by 6 bases and V by 5 bases; bases with no gene match: 10. The CDR3 consists of 16 residues. The DNA of the CDR3 is TGTGCCAGCAGTCCTAACAGGGGGCAACAGGATGAAAAACTGTTTTTT. Translating gives CASSPNRGQQDEKLFF.

This clonotype was found a few times. The genes are TRBV19 and TRBJ1-6, with unresolved D. Germline V gene lookup returns CDR1 LNHDA and CDR2 SQIVND (reference sequence). V was trimmed by 3 bases and J by 3 bases, leaving 9 bases between them. This CDR3 is built from 15 residues. The CDR3 here is CASSMEASYNSPLHF. DNA of the CDR3: TGTGCCAGTAGTATGGAAGCAAGCTATAATTCACCCCTCCACTTT.

V usage is TRBV20-1 and J usage is TRBJ2-7; no firm D call. V gave up 3 bases and J gave up 1 base, with 10 bases separating them. CDR3 size: 13 residues. Germline V CDR1 and CDR2: DFQATT, SNEGSKA (reference sequence). The CDR3 DNA sequence: TGCAGTGCTAGGTCCCCGCAATCCTACGAGCAGTACTTC. This translates into CSARSPQSYEQYF.

The chain links TRBV27 to TRBJ1-6; D is uncertain. Deletions cut 6 bases from V and 1 base from J, with 19 bases between. The CDR3 loop spans 18 amino acids. Looked up from germline, CDR1 is MNHEY and CDR2 is SMNVEV (reference sequence). The CDR3 DNA reads TGTGCCAGCAGCTACGGACTTTCTAGCGTGTCCTATAATTCACCCCTCCACTTT. This translates into CASSYGLSSVSYNSPLHF.

This clonotype was recorded a few times. This chain links TRBV30 with TRBJ1-2; 7 bases match TRBD1. V lost 5 bases to trimming and J lost 6 bases; unmatched junction nucleotides: 12. The CDR3 has 14 residues. Germline V gene sequence: CDR1 GTSNPN, CDR2 SVGIG (reference sequence). CDR3 amino acids: CAWQQRGREHGYTF. In nucleotides, the CDR3 is TGTGCCTGGCAACAAAGGGGGCGGGAGCATGGCTACACCTTC.

The chain carries TRBV29-1 and TRBJ1-1; D unclear. V was shortened by 3 bases and J by 3 bases, with 11 bases between the two germline ends. Per the germline V gene, CDR1 is SQVTM and CDR2 is ANQGSEA. The CDR3 is 13 amino acids. The CDR3 region is CSVDGIRDTEAFF. Here the CDR3 DNA reads TGCAGCGTTGATGGGATTAGGGACACTGAAGCTTTCTTT.

A few counts support this clonotype. The chain recombines TRBV6-5 with TRBJ2-2; 11 bases line up with TRBD2. CDR3 size: 16 residues. The V gene's germline CDR1 is MNHEY and CDR2 SVGAGI. V was clipped by 4 bases and J by 6 bases; unmatched bases: 7. CDR3 region: CASSSLTSGISGELFF. CDR3 in DNA: TGTGCCAGCAGTTCCCTGACTAGCGGGATATCCGGGGAGCTGTTTTTT.

The chain recombines TRBV12-3 or TRBV12-4 with TRBJ2-3; possible D gene TRBD2, 5 bases. V dropped 9 bases and J dropped 2 bases, with 12 bases sitting between them. This CDR3 contains 13 residues. CDR3 residues: CASAGVYTDTQYF. DNA of the CDR3: TGTGCCAGTGCGGGTGTTTACACAGATACGCAGTATTTT.

In this sample, this clonotype turned up a few times. The V call is TRBV2, the J call TRBJ1-3, with D uncertain. The V gene's germline CDR1 is SNHLY and CDR2 FYNNEI. V gave up 5 bases and J gave up 2 bases, with 13 bases separating them. This CDR3 has 15 residues. The chain's CDR3 is CASSPFPDAGNTIYF. Here the CDR3 DNA reads TGTGCCAGCAGTCCCTTCCCGGATGCTGGAAACACCATATATTTT.

This clonotype has just a few counts. This chain joins TRBV12-3 or TRBV12-4 and TRBJ2-3; 8 positions agree with TRBD2. CDR3 length: 16 amino acids. With V trimmed by 4 bases and J by 3 bases, 9 bases remained unmatched. CDR3 region: CASSWTIAGPTDTQYF. The CDR3 region has the DNA TGTGCCAGCAGTTGGACAATAGCGGGACCGACAGATACGCAGTATTTT.

This sequence joins TRBV12-3 or TRBV12-4 and TRBJ2-3, with D hard to call. V was cut by 0 bases and J by 7 bases, with 8 bases left in between. CDR3 length: 13 residues. The CDR3 sequence is CASSLADFNTQYF. As DNA, the CDR3 is TGTGCCAGCAGTTTAGCAGACTTCAATACGCAGTATTTT.

This clonotype was picked up a small number of times. The V call is TRBV30, the J call TRBJ2-3; D is ambiguous. CDR3 length: 10 amino acids. The ends were cut back, 5 bases at V and 6 bases at J, with 6 bases in the middle. The germline V gene encodes CDR1 GTSNPN and CDR2 SVGIG (reference sequence). As DNA, the CDR3 is TGTGCCTGGGAGTTGGATACGCAGTATTTT. Amino acid sequence: CAWELDTQYF.

The table lists this clonotype with many counts. The chain has TRBV13 and TRBJ2-3; no reliable D call. CDR3 length equals 16 residues. Germline loops: CDR1 PRHDT, CDR2 FYEKMQ (reference sequence). With 5 bases removed from V and 0 bases from J, the gap between germline ends came to 15 bases. The CDR3 spells CASSPDTGSSTDTQYF. The CDR3, as DNA: TGTGCCAGCAGCCCCGACACGGGTTCCAGCACAGATACGCAGTATTTT.

This chain joins TRBV21-1 and TRBJ2-1; whether TRBD1, the table's D call, matches the DNA was not checked. TRBV21-1 is reported as a pseudogene. This CDR3 comprises 15 residues. The DNA of the CDR3 is TGTGCCAGGGGGGCTAGACAGACATCCTACAATGAGCAGTTCTTC. Translated, it gives CARGARQTSYNEQFF.

This clonotype was counted only a few times. The chain uses TRBV28 and TRBJ2-1; no firm D call. Germline V gene data show CDR1 as MDHEN and CDR2 as SYDVKM. Between the trimmed V and J ends, which lost 3 bases and 4 bases, there was a span of 10 bases. This CDR3 contains 14 residues. This chain's CDR3 is CASSLSPGYNEQFF. DNA for the CDR3: TGTGCCAGCAGTTTGAGTCCAGGATACAATGAGCAGTTCTTC.

In its sample, this clonotype was seen a few times. The chain links TRBV20-1 to TRBJ2-3; 8 bases are a match to TRBD2. The germline V gene has CDR1 DFQATT and CDR2 SNEGSKA (reference sequence). V dropped 6 bases and J dropped 3; count of bases not matched to a gene: 8. The CDR3 covers 14 residues. The CDR3 spells CSAAGLGSTDTQYF. The CDR3 DNA follows: TGCAGTGCCGCGGGACTAGGGTCGACAGATACGCAGTATTTT.

CDR3 bases: TGTGCTAGTGGTTTGGTACTAGGGGGAGGTCGGAACACTGAAGCTTTCTTT. Its protein is CASGLVLGGGRNTEAFF. This chain joins TRBV12-5 and TRBJ1-1; a possible D gene is TRBD1 (6 bases). Per germline, CDR1 LGHNT and CDR2 FRNRAP. CDR3 length equals 17 residues. Deletions cut 0 bases from V and 1 base from J, with 15 bases between. Full variable domain (remainder filled in from reference TRBV12-5 and TRBJ1-1): DARVTQTPRHKVTEMGQEVTMRCQPILGHNTVFWYRQTMMQGLELLAYFRNRAPLDDSGMPKDRFSAEMPDATLATLKIQPSEPRDSAVYFCASGLVLGGGRNTEAFFGQGTRLTVV.

This chain links TRBV6-5 with TRBJ1-1; perhaps TRBD1 as D (5 bases). V was shortened by 7 bases and J by 4 bases, with 13 bases between the two germline ends. Per the germline V gene, CDR1 is MNHEY and CDR2 is SVGAGI. CDR3 length: 13 amino acids. CDR3 in DNA: TGTGCCAGCAATCTCCAGGGTAGCACTGAAGCTTTCTTT. Amino acid sequence: CASNLQGSTEAFF.

The sample holds many counts of this clonotype. J is TRBJ2-7 and V is TRBV12-3 or TRBV12-4; possible D gene TRBD2, 6 bases. V was cut by 3 bases and J by 5 bases, with 14 bases left in between. The CDR3 is made up of 14 amino acids. The DNA of the CDR3 is TGTGCCAGCAGTTTGAGCCTTGGGGGGAACGAGCAGTACTTC. It is translated as CASSLSLGGNEQYF.

V usage is TRBV5-4 and J usage is TRBJ2-7; D may be TRBD2 (5 bases). This CDR3 is built from 16 residues. The germline V gene encodes CDR1 SGHNT and CDR2 YYREEE (reference sequence). Between the trimmed V and J ends, which lost 0 bases and 0 bases, there was a span of 13 bases. The CDR3 DNA follows: TGTGCCAGCAGCTTGGAGACGGGGAGTAGCTCCTACGAGCAGTACTTC. Its translation is CASSLETGSSSYEQYF.

This clonotype came up a few times. The gene calls are TRBV27 and TRBJ2-2; a possible D gene is TRBD1 (6 bases). With 4 bases removed from V and 5 bases from J, the gap between germline ends came to 17 bases. The germline CDR1 and CDR2 sequences are MNHEY and SMNVEV (reference sequence). This CDR3 is built from 16 residues. The CDR3 loop reads CASSWRVGAGTGELFF. The CDR3 DNA reads as TGTGCCAGCAGTTGGCGAGTGGGGGCAGGTACCGGGGAGCTGTTTTTT.

This clonotype has a handful of counts. The chain combines TRBV6-2 or TRBV6-3 with TRBJ1-2, with TRBD1 matching 8 bases. The CDR3 consists of 15 residues. V gave up 8 bases and J gave up 2 bases; unmatched junction bases: 10. Germline V gives CDR1 MNHEY, CDR2 SVGEGT. In DNA form, the CDR3 reads TGTGCCAGCGTCCAAACCAGGGGGCGGAACTATGGCTACACCTTC. It encodes CASVQTRGRNYGYTF.

The chain employs TRBV6-1 and TRBJ1-3; no clear D. V was pared by 3 bases and J by 0 bases, with 12 bases between. The CDR3 extends over 16 amino acids. Germline values: CDR1 MNHNS, CDR2 SASEGT. The CDR3 loop is CASSDLGRASGNTIYF. CDR3 nucleotide sequence: TGTGCCAGCAGTGATCTTGGACGGGCCTCTGGAAACACCATATATTTT.

A note on this clonotype: It is likely a read error, because the conserved phenylalanine at the end of the CDR3 is missing. The J gene is TRBJ2-7, the V gene TRBV28; the D gene is possibly TRBD1 (6 bases). Trimming left V 3 bases short and J 3 bases short, with 30 bases between. Germline CDR1 is MDHEN and CDR2 is SYDVKM. CDR3 size: 20 residues. In DNA, the CDR3 is TGTGCCAGCAGTTTTCCGCCCTCGTTGCTACTCCAGGGGTCTAGCTACGAGCAGTACCTC. The encoded protein is CASSFPPSLLLQGSSYEQYL.

The chain uses TRBV2 and TRBJ2-2; D gene ambiguous. The V end was cut by 0 bases, the J end by 7 bases, with 12 bases between. Germline V gene data show CDR1 as SNHLY and CDR2 as FYNNEI. This CDR3 has 15 amino acids. The CDR3 DNA is TGTGCCAGCAGTGAAGCCGGCCAGGCCGTCGGGGAGCTGTTTTTT. It translates to CASSEAGQAVGELFF.

This clonotype was observed a handful of times. V and J are TRBV9 and TRBJ1-2; D possibly corresponds to TRBD1 (6 bases). The CDR3 is made up of 13 amino acids. Germline V gene sequence: CDR1 SGDLS, CDR2 YYNGEE. V was shortened by 0 bases and J by 4 bases, with 7 bases between the two germline ends. For the CDR3, the DNA is TGTGCCAGCAGCGTAGAGGGGGTCTATGGCTACACCTTC. Its translation: CASSVEGVYGYTF.

In this sample, this clonotype turned up a few times. The CDR3 region has the DNA TGTGCCAGCAGCCAAGAGCGTCTAGCGGACTCCTACAATGAGCAGTTCTTC. The encoded protein is CASSQERLADSYNEQFF. This sequence joins TRBV3-1 and TRBJ2-1; TRBD2 matches at 7 bases. CDR1 is LGHDT and CDR2 is YNNKEL in the germline V gene (reference sequence). Losses at the gene ends were 0 bases for V and 0 bases for J; bases not matched to a gene: 5. The CDR3 is made up of 17 amino acids.